This T cell receptor (beta chain) was found in a study of radiotherapy plus CTLA-4 blockade in lung cancer. The data were produced by immunoSEQ multiplex PCR, yet TCRdb's version contains in-frame clones alone and is incomplete. The sample consists of 50,000 to 60,000 clones, less than 80% of them appearing once. Germline V CDR1 and CDR2: SGHAT, FQNNGV. This CDR3 contains 19 residues. V dropped 4 bases and J dropped 5; count of bases not matched to a gene: 20. Sequences were derived from peripheral blood, sampled from a patient treated with radiotherapy plus ipilimumab. The chain employs TRBV11-2 and TRBJ1-3; 7 bases fit TRBD1. The clonotype originates from a human donor with non-small cell lung cancer who had a complete response to radiotherapy plus ipilimumab. In DNA, the CDR3 is TGTGCCAGCAGCTCCGTAGGTGATCGGGCAGGGGGAAATAGAAACACCATATATTTT. Translating gives CASSSVGDRAGGNRNTIYF.